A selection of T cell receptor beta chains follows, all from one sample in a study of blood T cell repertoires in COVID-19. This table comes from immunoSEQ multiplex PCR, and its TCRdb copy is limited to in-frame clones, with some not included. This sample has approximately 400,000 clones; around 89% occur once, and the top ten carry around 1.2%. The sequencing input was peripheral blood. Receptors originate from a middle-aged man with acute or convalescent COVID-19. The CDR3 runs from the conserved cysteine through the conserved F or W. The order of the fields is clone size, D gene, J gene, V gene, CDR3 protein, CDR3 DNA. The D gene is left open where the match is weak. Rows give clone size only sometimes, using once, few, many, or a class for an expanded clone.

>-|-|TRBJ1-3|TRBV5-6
CASSPGQQVRYGNTIYF
TGTGCCAGCAGCCCCGGCCAACAGGTTAGATATGGAAACACCATATATTTT
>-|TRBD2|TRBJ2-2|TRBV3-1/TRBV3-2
CASSQETSGTGELFF
TGTGCCAGCAGCCAAGAGACTAGCGGCACCGGGGAGCTGTTTTTT
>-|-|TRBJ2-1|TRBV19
CASSSRWSEQFF
TGTGCCAGTAGTTCTCGGTGGAGTGAGCAGTTCTTC
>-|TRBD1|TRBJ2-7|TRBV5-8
CASSSGQGRSGEQYF
TGTGCCAGCAGCTCCGGACAGGGGAGGAGTGGCGAGCAGTACTTC
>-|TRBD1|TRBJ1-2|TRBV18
CASSPSQGGMGYTF
TGTGCCAGCTCACCATCACAGGGGGGAATGGGCTACACCTTC
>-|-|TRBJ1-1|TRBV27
CASYSLSGVNTEAFF
TGTGCCAGCTACTCCCTTTCGGGGGTGAACACTGAAGCTTTCTTT
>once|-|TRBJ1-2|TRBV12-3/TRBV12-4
CASRIQISGGYTF
TGTGCCAGCAGAATTCAAATCTCCGGGGGCTACACCTTC
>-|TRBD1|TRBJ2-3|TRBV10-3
CAISYRQGSDTQYF
TGTGCCATCAGTTACCGACAGGGGTCAGATACGCAGTATTTT
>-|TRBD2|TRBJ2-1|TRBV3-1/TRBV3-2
CASSHTGLAGGSNEQFF
TGTGCCAGCAGCCACACCGGACTAGCGGGAGGGAGCAATGAGCAGTTCTTC
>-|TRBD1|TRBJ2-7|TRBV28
CASSRTGSSLKQYF
TGTGCCAGCTCAAGGACAGGCTCGTCCTTAAAGCAGTACTTC
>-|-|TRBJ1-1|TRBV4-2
CASSRSPAGATEAFF
TGTGCCAGCAGCCGGAGCCCGGCTGGGGCGACTGAAGCTTTCTTT
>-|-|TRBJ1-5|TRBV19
CASKVGDQPQHF
TGTGCCAGTAAAGTAGGGGATCAGCCCCAGCATTTT
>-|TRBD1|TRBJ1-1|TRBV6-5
CASTRDRTFAFF
TGTGCCAGCACTAGGGACAGGACGTTCGCTTTCTTT
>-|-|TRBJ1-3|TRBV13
CASSSDLSSGNTIYF
TGTGCCAGCAGCTCCGATCTTAGCTCTGGAAACACCATATATTTT
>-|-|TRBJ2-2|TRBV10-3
CAISEYETNTGELFF
TGTGCCATCAGTGAGTACGAGACAAACACCGGGGAGCTGTTTTTT
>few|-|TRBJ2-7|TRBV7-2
CASSLGTGYPTYEQYF
TGTGCCAGCAGCTTAGGAACAGGGTACCCAACCTACGAGCAGTACTTC
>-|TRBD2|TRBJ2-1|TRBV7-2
CAGHRGLAGDEQFF
TGTGCCGGGCACCGAGGACTAGCGGGGGATGAGCAGTTCTTC
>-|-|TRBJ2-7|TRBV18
CASSLSRDPSYEQYF
TGTGCCAGCTCACTCTCGCGGGACCCTTCCTACGAGCAGTACTTC
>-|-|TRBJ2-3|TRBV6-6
CASSRDFTDTQYF
TGTGCCAGCAGTAGGGACTTCACAGATACGCAGTATTTT
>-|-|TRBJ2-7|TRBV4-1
CASSPMSSYEQYF
TGCGCCAGCAGCCCCATGAGCTCCTACGAGCAGTACTTC
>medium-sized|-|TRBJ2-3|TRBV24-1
CATSEVGVQRDTQYF
TGTGCCACCAGTGAGGTCGGAGTCCAAAGAGATACGCAGTATTTT
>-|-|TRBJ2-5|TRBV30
CAWRRRSSGETQYF
TGTGCCTGGAGGAGGAGGTCGTCGGGGGAGACCCAGTACTTC
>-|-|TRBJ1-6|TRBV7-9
CASTSGIALHF
TGTGCCAGCACCTCGGGAATCGCCCTCCACTTT
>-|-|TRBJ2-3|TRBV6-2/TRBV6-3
CASSYVPHTQYF
TGTGCCAGCAGTTACGTCCCTCATACGCAGTATTTT
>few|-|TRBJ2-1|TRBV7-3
CASSLLESEQFF
TGTGCCAGCAGCTTACTAGAGAGTGAGCAGTTCTTC
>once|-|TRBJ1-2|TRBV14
CASSPPFTVGANYGYTF
TGTGCCAGCAGCCCGCCTTTTACCGTCGGGGCTAACTATGGCTACACCTTC
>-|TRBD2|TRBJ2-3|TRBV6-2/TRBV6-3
CASSYSIYPQAGTSTDTQYF
TGTGCCAGCAGTTACTCGATCTATCCCCAAGCGGGGACTAGTACAGATACGCAGTATTTT
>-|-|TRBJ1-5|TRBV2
CASSETNSNQPQHF
TGTGCCAGCAGTGAGACTAATAGCAATCAGCCCCAGCATTTT
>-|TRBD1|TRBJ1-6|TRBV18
CASSPRDRGVSSPLHF
TGTGCCAGCTCACCGAGGGACAGGGGAGTGAGTTCACCCCTCCACTTT
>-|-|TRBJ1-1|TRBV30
CAWSSKGEWEAFF
TGTGCCTGGAGTTCCAAGGGGGAGTGGGAAGCTTTCTTT
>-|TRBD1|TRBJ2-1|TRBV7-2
CASSSDRGNEQFF
TGTGCCAGCAGCTCGGACAGGGGGAATGAGCAGTTCTTC
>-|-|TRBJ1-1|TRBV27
CASSAEGLNTEAFF
TGTGCCAGCAGTGCAGAGGGATTAAACACTGAAGCTTTCTTT
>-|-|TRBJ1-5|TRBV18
CASSQNGAQGTQPQHF
TGTGCCAGCTCACAGAATGGGGCGCAGGGAACTCAGCCCCAGCATTTT
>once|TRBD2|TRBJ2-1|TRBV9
CASSVGSGRDYEQFF
TGTGCCAGCAGCGTGGGTAGCGGGAGGGACTATGAGCAGTTCTTC
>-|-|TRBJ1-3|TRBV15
CATSRDRGGTIYF
TGTGCCACCAGCAGAGACAGGGGCGGCACCATATATTTT
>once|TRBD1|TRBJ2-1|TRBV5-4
CASSSQGYNEQFF
TGTGCCAGCAGCTCACAGGGGTACAATGAGCAGTTCTTC
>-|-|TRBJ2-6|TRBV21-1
CASSNASGTANSGANVLTF
TGTGCCAGCAGCAATGCTTCCGGGACAGCTAACTCTGGGGCCAACGTCCTGACTTTC
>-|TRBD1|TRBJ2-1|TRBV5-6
CASSLVGTGGHNEQFF
TGTGCCAGCAGCTTGGTAGGGACAGGGGGGCACAATGAGCAGTTCTTC
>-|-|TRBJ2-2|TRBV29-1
CSVLTDTGELFF
TGCAGCGTTCTGACAGACACCGGGGAGCTGTTTTTT
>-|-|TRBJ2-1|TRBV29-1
CSVGRDGNEQFF
TGCAGCGTTGGGAGGGACGGCAATGAGCAGTTCTTC
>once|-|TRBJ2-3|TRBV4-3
CASSQDLKVQSTDTQYF
TGCGCCAGCAGCCAAGATCTTAAGGTACAGAGCACAGATACGCAGTATTTT
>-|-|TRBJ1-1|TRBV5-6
CASSLVGRENTEAFF
TGTGCCAGCAGCTTGGTAGGTCGGGAGAACACTGAAGCTTTCTTT
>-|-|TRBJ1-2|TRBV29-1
CSVTLTVNYGYTF
TGCAGCGTTACCCTAACAGTTAACTATGGCTACACCTTC
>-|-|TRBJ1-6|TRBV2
CASSPDSSDSPLHF
TGTGCCAGCAGTCCCGACAGTTCGGACTCACCCCTCCACTTT
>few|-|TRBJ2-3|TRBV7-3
CASSVSSSSTDTQYF
TGTGCCAGCAGCGTCTCTAGCTCTAGCACAGATACGCAGTATTTT
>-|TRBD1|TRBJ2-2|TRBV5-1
CASSLSDRAFPGELFF
TGCGCCAGCAGCTTGAGTGACAGGGCGTTCCCCGGGGAGCTGTTTTTT
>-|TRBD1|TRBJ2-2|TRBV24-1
CATSAPSGTGAAGELFF
TGTGCCACCAGTGCCCCCTCCGGGACAGGGGCAGCCGGGGAGCTGTTTTTT
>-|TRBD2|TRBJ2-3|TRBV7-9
CASSPEPLTSGSTDTQYF
TGTGCCAGCAGCCCCGAGCCCCTGACTAGCGGGAGCACAGATACGCAGTATTTT
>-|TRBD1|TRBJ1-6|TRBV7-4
CASSSGTGKGSYNSPLHF
TGTGCCAGCAGCTCCGGGACAGGCAAAGGCTCCTATAATTCACCCCTCCACTTT
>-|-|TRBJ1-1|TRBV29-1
CSVSVGTEAFF
TGCAGCGTTAGCGTCGGCACTGAAGCTTTCTTT